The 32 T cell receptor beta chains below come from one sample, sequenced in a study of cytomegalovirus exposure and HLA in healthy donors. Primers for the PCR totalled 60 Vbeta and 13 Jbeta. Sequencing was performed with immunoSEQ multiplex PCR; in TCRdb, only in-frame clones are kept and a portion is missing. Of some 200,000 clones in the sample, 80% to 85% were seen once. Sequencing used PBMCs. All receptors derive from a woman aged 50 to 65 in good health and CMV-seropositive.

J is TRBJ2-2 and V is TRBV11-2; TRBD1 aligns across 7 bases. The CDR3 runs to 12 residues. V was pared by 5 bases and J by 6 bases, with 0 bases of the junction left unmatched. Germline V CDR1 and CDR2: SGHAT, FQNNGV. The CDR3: CASSQGAGELFF. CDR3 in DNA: TGTGCCAGCAGCCAGGGGGCCGGGGAGCTGTTTTTT.

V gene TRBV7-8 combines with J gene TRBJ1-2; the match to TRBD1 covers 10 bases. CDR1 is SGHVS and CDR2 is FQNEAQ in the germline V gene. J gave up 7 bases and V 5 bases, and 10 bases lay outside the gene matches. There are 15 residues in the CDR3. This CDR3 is CASSPSGTGASGYTF. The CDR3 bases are TGTGCCAGCAGCCCTTCCGGGACAGGGGCGTCTGGCTACACCTTC.

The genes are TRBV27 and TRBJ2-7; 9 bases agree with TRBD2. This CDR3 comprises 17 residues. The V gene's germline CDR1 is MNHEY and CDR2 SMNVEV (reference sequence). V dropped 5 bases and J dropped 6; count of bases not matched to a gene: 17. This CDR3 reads CASSTSGLLPTTGEQYF. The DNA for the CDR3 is TGTGCCAGCAGTACTAGCGGGCTACTTCCGACCACCGGCGAGCAGTACTTC.

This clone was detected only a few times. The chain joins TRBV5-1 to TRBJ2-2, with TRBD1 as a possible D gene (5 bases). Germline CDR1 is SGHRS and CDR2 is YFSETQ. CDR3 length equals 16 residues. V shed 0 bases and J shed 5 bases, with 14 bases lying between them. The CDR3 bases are TGCGCCAGCAGCTTGGGTAGTGGCAGGGTGACCGGGGAGCTGTTTTTT. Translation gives CASSLGSGRVTGELFF.

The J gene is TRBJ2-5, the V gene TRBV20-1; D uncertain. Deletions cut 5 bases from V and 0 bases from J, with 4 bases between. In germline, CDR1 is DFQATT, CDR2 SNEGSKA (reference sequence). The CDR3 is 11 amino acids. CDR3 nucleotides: TGCAGTGCTCCAGACCAAGAGACCCAGTACTTC. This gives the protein CSAPDQETQYF.

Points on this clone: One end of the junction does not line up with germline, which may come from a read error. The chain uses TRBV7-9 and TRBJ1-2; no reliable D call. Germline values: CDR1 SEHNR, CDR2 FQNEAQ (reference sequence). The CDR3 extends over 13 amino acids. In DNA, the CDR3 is TGTTCCAGCAGCTTACCTTCCACTGATGGCTACACCTTC. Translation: CSSSLPSTDGYTF. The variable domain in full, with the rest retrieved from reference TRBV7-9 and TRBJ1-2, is DTGVSQNPRHKITKRGQNVTFRCDPISEHNRLYWYRQTLGQGPEFLTYFQNEAQLEKSRLLSDRFSAERPKGSFSTLEIQRTEQGDSAMYLCSSSLPSTDGYTFGSGTRLTVV.

Here the CDR3 DNA reads TGTGCCAGCAGCTTATCACAGGGTCAGTGGTATGGCTACACCTTC. Its protein product is CASSLSQGQWYGYTF. The J gene is TRBJ1-2, the V gene TRBV7-9, with TRBD1 as a possible D gene (6 bases). This CDR3 has 15 residues. Germline V gene sequence: CDR1 SEHNR, CDR2 FQNEAQ (reference sequence). Trimming cost V 2 bases and J 5 bases, with 15 bases left between them.

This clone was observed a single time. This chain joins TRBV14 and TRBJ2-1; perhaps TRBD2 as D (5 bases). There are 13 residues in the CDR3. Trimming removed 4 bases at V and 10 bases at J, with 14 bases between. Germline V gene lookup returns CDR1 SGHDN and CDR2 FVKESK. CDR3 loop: CASSPSRTLEQFF. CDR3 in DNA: TGTGCCAGCAGCCCAAGCAGGACTTTGGAGCAGTTCTTC.

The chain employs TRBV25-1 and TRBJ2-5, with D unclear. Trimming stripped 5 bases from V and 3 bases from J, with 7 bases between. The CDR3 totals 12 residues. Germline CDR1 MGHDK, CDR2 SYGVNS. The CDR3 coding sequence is TGTGCCAGCAGTCTTTTTGAAGAGACCCAGTACTTC. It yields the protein CASSLFEETQYF.

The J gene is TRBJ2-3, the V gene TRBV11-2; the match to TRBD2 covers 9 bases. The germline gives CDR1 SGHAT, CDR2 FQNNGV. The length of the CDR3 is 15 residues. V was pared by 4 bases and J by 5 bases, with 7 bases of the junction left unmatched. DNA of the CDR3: TGTGCCAGCAGCTCCATAGCGGGGGATTTAGATACGCAGTATTTT. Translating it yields CASSSIAGDLDTQYF. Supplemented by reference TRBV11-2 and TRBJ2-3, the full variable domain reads EAGVAQSPRYKIIEKRQSVAFWCNPISGHATLYWYQQILGQGPKLLIQFQNNGVVDDSQLPKDRFSAERLKGVDSTLKIQPAKLEDSAVYLCASSSIAGDLDTQYFGPGTRLTVL.

The chain's CDR3 is CASSVDPAGSYNEQFF. CDR3 in DNA: TGTGCCAGCAGCGTAGACCCAGCGGGCTCCTACAATGAGCAGTTCTTC. The V call is TRBV9, the J call TRBJ2-1; a weak D match, TRBD2 (6 bases). The V gene lost 0 bases and the J gene lost 0 bases, with 10 bases spanning the gap. Germline CDR1 is SGDLS and CDR2 is YYNGEE. CDR3 length: 16 residues.

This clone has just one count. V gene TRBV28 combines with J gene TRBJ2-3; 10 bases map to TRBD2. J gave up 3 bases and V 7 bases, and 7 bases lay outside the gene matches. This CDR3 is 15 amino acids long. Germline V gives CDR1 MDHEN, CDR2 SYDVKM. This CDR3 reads CASTSAGGRTDTQYF. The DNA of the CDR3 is TGTGCCAGCACTTCAGCGGGAGGGCGTACAGATACGCAGTATTTT.

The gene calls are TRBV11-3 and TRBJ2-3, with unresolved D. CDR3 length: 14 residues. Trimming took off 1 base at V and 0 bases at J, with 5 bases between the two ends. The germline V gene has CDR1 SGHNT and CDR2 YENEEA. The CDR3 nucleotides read TGTGCCAGCAGCTTAGGCAGTAGCACAGATACGCAGTATTTT. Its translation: CASSLGSSTDTQYF.

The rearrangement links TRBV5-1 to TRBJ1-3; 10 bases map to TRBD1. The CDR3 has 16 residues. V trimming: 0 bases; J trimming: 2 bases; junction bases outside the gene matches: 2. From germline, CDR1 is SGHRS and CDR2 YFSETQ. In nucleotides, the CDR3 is TGCGCCAGCAGCTTGGGACAGGGGGCGGCTGGAAACACCATATATTTT. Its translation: CASSLGQGAAGNTIYF. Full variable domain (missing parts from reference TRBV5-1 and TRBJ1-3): KAGVTQTPRYLIKTRGQQVTLSCSPISGHRSVSWYQQTPGQGLQFLFEYFSETQRNKGNFPGRFSGRQFSNSRSEMNVSTLELGDSALYLCASSLGQGAAGNTIYFGEGSWLTVV.

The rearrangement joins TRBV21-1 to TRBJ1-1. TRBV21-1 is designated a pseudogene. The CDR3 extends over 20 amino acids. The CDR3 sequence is CASSKEGPGGSPWRNTEAFF. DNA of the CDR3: TGTGCCAGCAGCAAAGAGGGCCCGGGAGGCAGCCCGTGGAGGAACACTGAAGCTTTCTTT.

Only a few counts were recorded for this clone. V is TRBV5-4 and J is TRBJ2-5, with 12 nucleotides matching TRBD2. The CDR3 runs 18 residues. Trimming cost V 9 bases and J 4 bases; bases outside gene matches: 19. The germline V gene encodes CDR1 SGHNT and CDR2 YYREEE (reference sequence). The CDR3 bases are TGTGCCACCCGAACTCAACAGACTAGCGGGAGCTTGGGAGAGACCCAGTACTTC. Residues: CATRTQQTSGSLGETQYF.

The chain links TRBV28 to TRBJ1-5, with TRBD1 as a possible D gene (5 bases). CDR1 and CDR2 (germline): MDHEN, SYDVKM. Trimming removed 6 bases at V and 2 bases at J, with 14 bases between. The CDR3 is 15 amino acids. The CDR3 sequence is CASRTLGLGNQPQHF. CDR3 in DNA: TGTGCCAGCAGGACGTTGGGGCTAGGCAATCAGCCCCAGCATTTT.

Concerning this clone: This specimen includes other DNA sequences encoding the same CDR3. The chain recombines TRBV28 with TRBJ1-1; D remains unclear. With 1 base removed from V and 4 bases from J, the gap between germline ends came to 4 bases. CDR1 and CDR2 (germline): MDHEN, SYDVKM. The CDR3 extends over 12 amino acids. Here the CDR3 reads CASSLSSTEAFF. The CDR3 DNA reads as TGTGCCAGCAGTTTATCCTCCACTGAAGCTTTCTTT.

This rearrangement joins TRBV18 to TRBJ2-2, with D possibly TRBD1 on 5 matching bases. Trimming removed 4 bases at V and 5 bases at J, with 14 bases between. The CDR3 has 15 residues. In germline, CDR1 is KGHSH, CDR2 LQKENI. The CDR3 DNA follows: TGTGCCAGCTCACTCCTCAGGGAAGGAACCGGGGAGCTGTTTTTT. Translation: CASSLLREGTGELFF.

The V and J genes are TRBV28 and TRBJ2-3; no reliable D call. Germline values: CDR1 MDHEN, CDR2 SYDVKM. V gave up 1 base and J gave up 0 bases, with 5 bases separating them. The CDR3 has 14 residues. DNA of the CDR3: TGTGCCAGCAGTTTATCAGGTAGCACAGATACGCAGTATTTT. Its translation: CASSLSGSTDTQYF.

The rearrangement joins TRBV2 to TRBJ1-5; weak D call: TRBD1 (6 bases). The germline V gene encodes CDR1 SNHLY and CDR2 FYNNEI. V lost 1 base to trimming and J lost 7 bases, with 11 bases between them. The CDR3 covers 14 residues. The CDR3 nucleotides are TGTGCCAGCAGTGAAGGCCCCAGGGGACAGCCCCAGCATTTT. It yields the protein CASSEGPRGQPQHF. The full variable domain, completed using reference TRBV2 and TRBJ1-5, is EPEVTQTPSHQVTQMGQEVILRCVPISNHLYFYWYRQILGQKVEFLVSFYNNEISEKSEIFDDQFSVERPDGSNFTLKIRSTKLEDSAMYFCASSEGPRGQPQHFGDGTRLSIL.

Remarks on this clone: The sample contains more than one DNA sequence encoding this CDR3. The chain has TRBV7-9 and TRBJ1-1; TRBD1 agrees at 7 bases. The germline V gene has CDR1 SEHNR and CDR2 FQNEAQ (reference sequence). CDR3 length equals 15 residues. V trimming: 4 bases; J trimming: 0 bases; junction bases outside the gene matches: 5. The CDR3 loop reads CASSSRQGMNTEAFF. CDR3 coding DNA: TGTGCCAGCAGCTCGAGACAGGGAATGAACACTGAAGCTTTCTTT.

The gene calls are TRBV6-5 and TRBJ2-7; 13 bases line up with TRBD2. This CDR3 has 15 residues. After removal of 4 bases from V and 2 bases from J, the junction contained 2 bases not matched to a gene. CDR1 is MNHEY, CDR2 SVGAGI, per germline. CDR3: CASSSGTSGTYEQYF. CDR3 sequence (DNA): TGTGCCAGCAGTTCCGGGACTAGCGGGACCTACGAGCAGTACTTC.

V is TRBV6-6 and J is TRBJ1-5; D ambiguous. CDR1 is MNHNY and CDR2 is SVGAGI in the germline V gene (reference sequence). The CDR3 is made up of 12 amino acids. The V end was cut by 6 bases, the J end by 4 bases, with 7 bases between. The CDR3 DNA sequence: TGTGCCAGCAGCAGCGGGAATCAGCCCCAGCATTTT. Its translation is CASSSGNQPQHF.

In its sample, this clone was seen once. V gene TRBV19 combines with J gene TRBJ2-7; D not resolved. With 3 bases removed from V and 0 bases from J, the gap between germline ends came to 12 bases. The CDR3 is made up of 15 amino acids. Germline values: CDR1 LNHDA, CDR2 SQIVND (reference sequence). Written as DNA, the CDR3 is TGTGCCAGTAGTATTTTCGCCCCCAGCTCCTACGAGCAGTACTTC. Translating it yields CASSIFAPSSYEQYF. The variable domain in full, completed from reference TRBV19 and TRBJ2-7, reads DGGITQSPKYLFRKEGQNVTLSCEQNLNHDAMYWYRQDPGQGLRLIYYSQIVNDFQKGDIAEGYSVSREKKESFPLTVTSAQKNPTAFYLCASSIFAPSSYEQYFGPGTRLTVT.

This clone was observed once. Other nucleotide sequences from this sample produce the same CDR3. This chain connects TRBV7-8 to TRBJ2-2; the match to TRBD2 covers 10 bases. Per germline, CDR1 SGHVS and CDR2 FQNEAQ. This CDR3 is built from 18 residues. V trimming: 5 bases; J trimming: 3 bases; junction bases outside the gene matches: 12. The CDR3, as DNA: TGTGCCAGCAGCCAACTAGCGGGGAGCCTGATTGACACCGGGGAGCTGTTTTTT. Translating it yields CASSQLAGSLIDTGELFF.

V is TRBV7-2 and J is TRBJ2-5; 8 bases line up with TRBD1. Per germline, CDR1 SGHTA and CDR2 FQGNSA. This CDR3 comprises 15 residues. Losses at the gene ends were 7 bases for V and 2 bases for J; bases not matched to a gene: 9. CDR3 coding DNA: TGTGCCAGCATGACCAGGGGGCGCAGGCAAGAGACCCAGTACTTC. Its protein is CASMTRGRRQETQYF. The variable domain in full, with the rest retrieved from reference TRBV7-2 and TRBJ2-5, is GAGVSQSPSNKVTEKGKDVELRCDPISGHTALYWYRQSLGQGLEFLIYFQGNSAPDKSGLPSDRFSAERTGGSVSTLTIQRTQQEDSAVYLCASMTRGRRQETQYFGPGTRLLVL.

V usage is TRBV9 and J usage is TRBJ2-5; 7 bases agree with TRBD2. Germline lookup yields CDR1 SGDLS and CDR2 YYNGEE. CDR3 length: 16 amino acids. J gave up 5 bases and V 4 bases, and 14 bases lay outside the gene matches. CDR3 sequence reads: CASSPRLGGGQETQYF. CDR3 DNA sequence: TGTGCCAGCAGCCCACGTCTCGGGGGAGGGCAGGAGACCCAGTACTTC. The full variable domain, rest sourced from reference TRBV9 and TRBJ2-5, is DSGVTQTPKHLITATGQRVTLRCSPRSGDLSVYWYQQSLDQGLQFLIQYYNGEERAKGNILERFSAQQFPDLHSELNLSSLELGDSALYFCASSPRLGGGQETQYFGPGTRLLVL.

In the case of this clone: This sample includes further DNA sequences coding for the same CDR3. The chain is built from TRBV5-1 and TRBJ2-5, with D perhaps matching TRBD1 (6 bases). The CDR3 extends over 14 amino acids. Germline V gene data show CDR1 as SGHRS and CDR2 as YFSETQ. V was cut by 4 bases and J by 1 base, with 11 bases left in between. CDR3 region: CASSLGTTQETQYF. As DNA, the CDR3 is TGCGCCAGCAGCCTAGGGACAACCCAAGAGACCCAGTACTTC.

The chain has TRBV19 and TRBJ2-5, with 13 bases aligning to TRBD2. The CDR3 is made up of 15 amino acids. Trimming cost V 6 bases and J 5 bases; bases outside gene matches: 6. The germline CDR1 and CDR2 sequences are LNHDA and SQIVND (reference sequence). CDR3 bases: TGTGCCAGTAGACGACTAGCGGGGGGACTGGAGACCCAGTACTTC. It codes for CASRRLAGGLETQYF.

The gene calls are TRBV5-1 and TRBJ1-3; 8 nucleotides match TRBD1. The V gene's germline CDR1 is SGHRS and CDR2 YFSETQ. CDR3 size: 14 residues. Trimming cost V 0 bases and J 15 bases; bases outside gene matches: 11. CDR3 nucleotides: TGCGCCAGCAGCTTGGAGGGGGGCCCGGACAGGGAATATTTT. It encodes CASSLEGGPDREYF.

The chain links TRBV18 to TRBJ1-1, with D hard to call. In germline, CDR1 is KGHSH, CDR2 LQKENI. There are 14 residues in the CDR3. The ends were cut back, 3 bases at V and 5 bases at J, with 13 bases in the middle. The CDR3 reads CASSPYSEETEAFF. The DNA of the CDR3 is TGTGCCAGCTCACCGTATTCCGAGGAGACTGAAGCTTTCTTT.